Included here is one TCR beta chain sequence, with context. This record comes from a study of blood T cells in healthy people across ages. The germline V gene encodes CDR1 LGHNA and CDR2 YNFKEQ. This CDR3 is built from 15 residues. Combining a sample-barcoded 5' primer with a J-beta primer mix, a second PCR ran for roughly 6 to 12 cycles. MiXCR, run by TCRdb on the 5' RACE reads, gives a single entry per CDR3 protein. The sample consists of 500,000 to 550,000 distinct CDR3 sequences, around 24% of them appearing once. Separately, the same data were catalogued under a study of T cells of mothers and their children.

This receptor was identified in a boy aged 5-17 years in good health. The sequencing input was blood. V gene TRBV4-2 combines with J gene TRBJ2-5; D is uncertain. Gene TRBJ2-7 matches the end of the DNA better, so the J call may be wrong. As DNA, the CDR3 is TGTGCCAGCAGCCAAGAAACGGTCGCCTTCTACGAGCAGTACTTC. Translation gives CASSQETVAFYEQYF.